This T cell receptor beta chain was captured in a study of blood T cell repertoires in COVID-19. Turning to the study itself: Samples taken during acute and convalescent COVID-19 were collected in the United States, Italy and Spain.

Sequencing was performed with immunoSEQ multiplex PCR; in TCRdb, only in-frame clones are kept and a portion is missing. Of approximately 290,000 clones listed, approximately 92% were seen once; the top ten hold 0.9% to 1.2%. This clone was recorded only once. The CDR3 length is 15 residues. Germline CDR1 reads MDHEN; CDR2 reads SYDVKM. V lost 6 bases and J 4 bases, leaving 16 bases between the germline ends. Participants spanned ages roughly 18 to 95 years and resided in roughly 22 US areas. V and J are TRBV28 and TRBJ1-5; possibly TRBD1 for D (6 bases). This receptor was identified in a woman aged 25 to 39 who had recovered from COVID-19. Sequencing was done on a sample of PBMCs or T cells enriched from blood (not recorded which). For the CDR3, the DNA is TGTGCCAGCAGCTCAGAGACAGGTATGAATCAGCCCCAGCATTTT. Translating gives CASSSETGMNQPQHF.